The sequence of this T cell receptor (beta chain) was determined in a study of cytomegalovirus exposure and HLA in healthy donors. Concerning this clone: What it recognizes is unknown.

The PCR used 60 Vbeta and 13 Jbeta primers. Sequencing used immunoSEQ multiplex PCR; TCRdb keeps in-frame clones, though not all of them. The sample lists fewer than 130,000 clones; roughly 80% were seen once. Study conclusions and caveats: Reportedly, diagnosis of cytomegalovirus status by the classifier showed high specificity and sensitivity. In a later analysis, an Asian-associated ancestry cluster reportedly showed fewer N-insertions than the roughly 730-donor mean.

The CDR3 contains 15 residues. Trimming took 7 bases from V and 4 from J; bases not matched to a gene: 11. Germline V CDR1 and CDR2: MNHEY, SVGAGI. Sample: PBMCs. This chain links TRBV6-5 with TRBJ1-2, with 8 bases identical to TRBD1. This clonotype originated in a man aged 25 to 40 in good health and CMV-seropositive. CDR3 sequence reads: CASMSQGASGYGYTF. CDR3 in DNA: TGTGCCAGCATGAGTCAGGGGGCTTCGGGCTATGGCTACACCTTC.